A single sample gave rise to the 2 T cell receptor beta chains below, sequenced in a study of T cell responses to AZD1222 COVID-19 vaccine. The repertoire was sequenced with immunoSEQ multiplex PCR; TCRdb's copy has only in-frame clones and lacks some. The sample lists 150,000 to 200,000 clones; 90% to 95% were seen once. This material consisted of peripheral blood, taken on day 0 of AZD1222 vaccination. Receptors originate from an adult in good health.

V usage is TRBV5-6 and J usage is TRBJ2-2; TRBD1 is a possible D gene (5 bases). The CDR3 contains 17 residues. V dropped 4 bases and J dropped 1 base, with 17 bases sitting between them. Germline V CDR1 and CDR2: SGHDT, YYEEEE. DNA for the CDR3: TGTGCCAGCAGCCCCCTCCGGACACGAGGGAACACCGGGGAGCTGTTTTTT. This gives the protein CASSPLRTRGNTGELFF.

The chain employs TRBV7-2 and TRBJ2-5, with 11 nucleotides matching TRBD2. The CDR3 runs 16 residues. Germline V gives CDR1 SGHTA, CDR2 FQGNSA. The V gene end was trimmed by 2 bases and the J gene end by 9 bases; junction bases not matched to a gene: 11. In DNA form, the CDR3 reads TGTGCCAGCAGCTTAACCCGTTTTAGCGGGAGGGGGGCCCAGTACTTC. Its translation is CASSLTRFSGRGAQYF.